A selection of T cell receptor beta chains follows, all from one sample in a study of blood T cells in healthy people across ages. TCRdb passed the 5' RACE reads through MiXCR, listing each CDR3 protein once. This repertoire shows fewer than 2,000,000 distinct CDR3 sequences, about two fifths found once; its top ten account for roughly 23%. Specimen: blood. The receptors derive from a human donor in good health. The CDR3 runs from the conserved cysteine through the conserved F or W. A D gene is named only where the DNA matches it firmly. Expanded clones are given a class, and other clones once, few, many or no size at all.

clone size	D gene	V gene	J gene	CDR3 DNA	CDR3 protein
.	TRBD1	TRBV2	TRBJ2-1	TGTGCCAGCAGTATAAACAGGGGGAATGAGCAGTTCTTC	CASSINRGNEQFF
.	.	TRBV28	TRBJ2-7	TGTGCCAGCAGTTTACCGTATCCTTACGAGCAGTACTTC	CASSLPYPYEQYF
.	.	TRBV6-1	TRBJ1-1	TGTGCCAGCAGCCCAAGGCCGCCAGGGGCGGCCACTGAAGCTTTCTTT	CASSPRPPGAATEAFF
.	.	TRBV30	TRBJ2-5	TGTGCCTGGAGCGCCGACAGGTACCAAGAGACCCAGTACTTC	CAWSADRYQETQYF
.	.	TRBV7-2	TRBJ1-2	TGTGCCAGCAGCTCAATAGGTCTCTATGGCTACACCTTC	CASSSIGLYGYTF
few	.	TRBV11-1	TRBJ2-7	TGTGCCAGCAGCTTAGGTGGGGCTTCGGGCGAGCAGTACTTC	CASSLGGASGEQYF
once	.	TRBV9	TRBJ1-3	TGTGCCAGCAGCGTAGGAGCCGGGGCCGGCAACTCTGGAAACACCATATATTTT	CASSVGAGAGNSGNTIYF
.	TRBD1	TRBV6-6	TRBJ1-1	TGTGCCAGCAGTTTCGACCCAACCACAGGGGGTCTTGAAGCTTTCTTT	CASSFDPTTGGLEAFF
few	TRBD2	TRBV12-3/TRBV12-4	TRBJ2-7	TGTGCCAGCAGTTTTAGCGGGGGGAGCAACGAGCAGTACTTC	CASSFSGGSNEQYF
.	.	TRBV6-6	TRBJ1-1	TGTGCCAGCGGTAGGGGGGTGGGCACTGAAGCTTTCTTT	CASGRGVGTEAFF
few	.	TRBV7-9	TRBJ1-1	TGTGCCAGCAGCTTAGAGGGGACGACTAACACTGAAGCTTTCTTT	CASSLEGTTNTEAFF
few	.	TRBV9	TRBJ2-1	TGTGCCAGCAGCGTTTTGTCCTTACCGTACAATGAGCAGTTCTTC	CASSVLSLPYNEQFF
.	.	TRBV6-6	TRBJ2-7	TGTGCCAGCAGTTTACTGAACTACCCCTACGAGCAGTACTTC	CASSLLNYPYEQYF
.	.	TRBV9	TRBJ2-3	TGTGCCAGCAGCGTTTCGCATGGAGATACGCAGTATTTT	CASSVSHGDTQYF
few	.	TRBV6-6	TRBJ2-3	TGTGCCAGCAGTTACAACGCCCAGGTTACAGATACGCAGTATTTT	CASSYNAQVTDTQYF
.	TRBD2	TRBV7-2	TRBJ2-3	TGTGCCAGCAGCTCACCCCTCGGCGGGGGGGAGGCAGATACGCAGTATTTT	CASSSPLGGGEADTQYF
few	.	TRBV11-3	TRBJ2-1	TGTGCCAGCAGCCCACGAGGGCAGTTGTCCTACAATGAGCGGTTCTTC	CASSPRGQLSYNERFF
.	.	TRBV5-5	TRBJ2-3	TGTGCCAGCAGCTTGAGAGGGGCCTACACAGATACGCAGTATTTT	CASSLRGAYTDTQYF
.	TRBD1	TRBV2	TRBJ1-1	TGTGCCAGCAGTGTATCGTGGGACAGGGTCACTGAAGCTTTCTTT	CASSVSWDRVTEAFF
.	.	TRBV27	TRBJ2-7	TGTGCCAGCAGTCTAGCGCCTAACTACGAGCAGTACTTC	CASSLAPNYEQYF
few	.	TRBV7-2	TRBJ2-3	TGTGCCAGCAGCGGCCTAGGTCAACCGGGAGCGCAGTATTTT	CASSGLGQPGAQYF
.	TRBD1	TRBV7-2	TRBJ1-2	TGTGCCAGCAGCTACCGGGGACAGGGTTTTTTCTACACCTTC	CASSYRGQGFFYTF
.	.	TRBV7-2	TRBJ1-2	TGTGCCAGCAGCACCCGGGCTAAGGTCTATGGCTACACCTTC	CASSTRAKVYGYTF
.	TRBD1	TRBV7-6	TRBJ2-6	TGTGCCAGCAGCGGCCAGGGACAGGGGGCTTCCCGCTCTGGGGCCAACGTCCTGACTTTC	CASSGQGQGASRSGANVLTF
.	TRBD1	TRBV7-2	TRBJ2-6	TGTGCCAGCAGCTTAGTTCCCCAGGGGGCAGGTGGGGCCAACGTCCGGACTTTC	CASSLVPQGAGGANVRTF
many	.	TRBV29-1	TRBJ2-5	TGCAGCGTCGCGGGGGCAGCCCAAGAGACCCAGTACTTC	CSVAGAAQETQYF
.	.	TRBV15	TRBJ2-7	TGTGCCACCAGCACTATCTTGGACACCTACGAGCAGTACTTC	CATSTILDTYEQYF
few	.	TRBV2	TRBJ2-4	TGTGCCAGCAGTGAAGCGCAAGGGGTTCTCAACATTCAGTACTTC	CASSEAQGVLNIQYF
.	.	TRBV12-3/TRBV12-4	TRBJ2-1	TGTGCCAGCAGTCGACTACTAGCTACCAGAGAACAGTTCTTC	CASSRLLATREQFF
.	.	TRBV9	TRBJ2-1	TGTGCCAGCAGCCCTCCCCCGGGACTGTACAATGAGCAGTTCTTC	CASSPPPGLYNEQFF
.	TRBD2	TRBV29-1	TRBJ2-1	TGCAGCGTTGTAACCCGACTAGCGACCTACAATGAGCAGTTCTTC	CSVVTRLATYNEQFF
few	TRBD1	TRBV12-3/TRBV12-4	TRBJ1-2	TGTGCCAGCAGGCCGGGACAGGGTTTCTATGGCTACACCTTC	CASRPGQGFYGYTF
.	TRBD2	TRBV5-1	TRBJ2-7	TGCGCCAGCAGCTTGGCTGCGAGCGGGGGGCCGTACGAGCAGTACTTC	CASSLAASGGPYEQYF
once	.	TRBV12-3/TRBV12-4	TRBJ2-5	TGTGCCAGCAGTTTAACGACGGTCATGGGGGCCCAGTACTTC	CASSLTTVMGAQYF
few	.	TRBV4-2	TRBJ1-6	TGTGCCAGCAGCCAAGACCGGGGCATCAATTCACCCCTCCACTTT	CASSQDRGINSPLHF
.	.	TRBV15	TRBJ1-6	TGTGCCACCAGCAGAGATAACGGGGGGAATTCACCCCTCCACTTT	CATSRDNGGNSPLHF
.	.	TRBV11-2	TRBJ2-1	TGTGCCAGCAGCTTAACGGACGGAACCTACGAGCAGTTCTTC	CASSLTDGTYEQFF
.	.	TRBV21-1	TRBJ2-4	TGTGCCAGCAGCAAGGGATGGAGACAGGGGGGCCGATTAGCCAAAAACGTTCAGTACTTC	CASSKGWRQGGRLAKNVQYF
once	.	TRBV5-1	TRBJ2-7	TGCGCCAGCAAGGATGAAGGCAGGGGCTACGAGCAGTACTTC	CASKDEGRGYEQYF
.	.	TRBV6-2/TRBV6-3	TRBJ2-7	TGTGCCAGCAGTAATCTGGTCTCCTACGAGCAGTACTTC	CASSNLVSYEQYF
.	.	TRBV14	TRBJ1-2	TGTGCCAGCAGCCAAGTTACTACTCCTGGGGATGGCTACACCTTC	CASSQVTTPGDGYTF
many	TRBD2	TRBV6-1	TRBJ2-1	TGTGCCAGCAGTGAGAGTAGCGGGGGGGCCAATGAGCAGTTCTTC	CASSESSGGANEQFF
.	TRBD2	TRBV27	TRBJ2-3	TGTGCCAGCAGCCTACAACCCCTCGGGGGGGATACGCAGTATTTT	CASSLQPLGGDTQYF
few	TRBD1	TRBV5-1	TRBJ1-2	TGCGCAAGTGGACAGGGCCAAGGCTACACCTTC	CASGQGQGYTF
few	.	TRBV20-1	TRBJ1-5	TGCAGTGCTAGAGGGGGAGAGGGGCAGCCCCAGCATTTT	CSARGGEGQPQHF
few	TRBD1	TRBV5-1	TRBJ1-1	TGCGCCAGCAGCCGAGGACAGGGGGTGGTAACTGAAGCTTTCTTT	CASSRGQGVVTEAFF
.	.	TRBV7-2	TRBJ2-7	TGTGCCAGCAGCTTCGAGGTCGGCCCATACGAGCAGTACTTC	CASSFEVGPYEQYF
.	TRBD1	TRBV6-5	TRBJ2-7	TGTGCCAGCAGTCATCAACAGGGGCCCTACGAGCAGTACTTC	CASSHQQGPYEQYF
.	.	TRBV20-1	TRBJ1-1	TGCAGTGCTAGAGATAGGGGGTTTGTAGGAGCTTTCTTT	CSARDRGFVGAFF
.	.	TRBV20-1	TRBJ2-5	TGCAGTGCTACATCTACGTGGGAGACCCAGTACTTC	CSATSTWETQYF
.	.	TRBV20-1	TRBJ2-1	TGCAGTGCTAGAGTGGGGAACGGATACAATGAGCAGTTCTTC	CSARVGNGYNEQFF
.	TRBD1	TRBV15	TRBJ2-7	TGTGCCACCAGCTTAACAGGGGGCTTCTCCTACGAGCAGTACTTC	CATSLTGGFSYEQYF